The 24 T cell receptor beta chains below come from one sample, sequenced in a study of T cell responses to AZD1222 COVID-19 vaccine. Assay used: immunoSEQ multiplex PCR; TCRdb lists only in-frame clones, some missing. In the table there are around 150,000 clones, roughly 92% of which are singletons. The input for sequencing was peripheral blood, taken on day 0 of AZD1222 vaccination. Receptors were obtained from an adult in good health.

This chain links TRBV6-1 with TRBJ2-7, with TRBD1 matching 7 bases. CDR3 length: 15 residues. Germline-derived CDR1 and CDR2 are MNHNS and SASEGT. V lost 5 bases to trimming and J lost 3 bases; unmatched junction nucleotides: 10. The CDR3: CASSPRQGSGYEQYF. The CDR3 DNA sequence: TGTGCCAGCAGTCCCAGACAGGGTAGTGGCTACGAGCAGTACTTC.

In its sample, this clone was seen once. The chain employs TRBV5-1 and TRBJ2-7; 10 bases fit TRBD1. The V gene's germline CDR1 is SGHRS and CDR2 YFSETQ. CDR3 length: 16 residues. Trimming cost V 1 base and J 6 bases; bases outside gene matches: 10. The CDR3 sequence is CASSLRSGTGEGEQYF. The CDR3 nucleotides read TGCGCCAGCAGCTTGAGGTCGGGGACAGGGGAGGGCGAGCAGTACTTC. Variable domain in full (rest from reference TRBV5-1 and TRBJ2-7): KAGVTQTPRYLIKTRGQQVTLSCSPISGHRSVSWYQQTPGQGLQFLFEYFSETQRNKGNFPGRFSGRQFSNSRSEMNVSTLELGDSALYLCASSLRSGTGEGEQYFGPGTRLTVT.

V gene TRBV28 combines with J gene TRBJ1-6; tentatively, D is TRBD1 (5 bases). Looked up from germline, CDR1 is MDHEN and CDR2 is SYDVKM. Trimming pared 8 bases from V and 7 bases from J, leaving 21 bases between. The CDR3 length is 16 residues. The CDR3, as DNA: TGTGCCAGCCGTCGTCGGGGGGTTGTTATGAATTCACCCCTCCACTTT. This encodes CASRRRGVVMNSPLHF.

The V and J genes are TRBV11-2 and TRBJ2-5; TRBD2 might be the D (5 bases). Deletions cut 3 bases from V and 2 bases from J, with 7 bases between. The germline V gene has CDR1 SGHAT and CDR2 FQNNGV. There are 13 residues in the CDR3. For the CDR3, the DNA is TGTGCCAGCAGCTTCGGGGTACAAGAGACCCAGTACTTC. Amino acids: CASSFGVQETQYF.

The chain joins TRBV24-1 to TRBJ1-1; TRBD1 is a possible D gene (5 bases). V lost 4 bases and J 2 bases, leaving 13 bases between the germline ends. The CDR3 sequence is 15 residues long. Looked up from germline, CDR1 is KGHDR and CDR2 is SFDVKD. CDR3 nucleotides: TGTGCCACCAGTGACCCTACAGGCCCTAACACTGAAGCTTTCTTT. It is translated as CATSDPTGPNTEAFF.

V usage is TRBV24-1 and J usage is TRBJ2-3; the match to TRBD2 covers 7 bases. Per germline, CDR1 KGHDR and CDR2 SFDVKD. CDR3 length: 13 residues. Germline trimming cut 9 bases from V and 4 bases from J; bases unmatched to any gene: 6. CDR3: CATGDGRADTQYF. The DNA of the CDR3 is TGTGCCACCGGGGATGGGAGGGCAGATACGCAGTATTTT.

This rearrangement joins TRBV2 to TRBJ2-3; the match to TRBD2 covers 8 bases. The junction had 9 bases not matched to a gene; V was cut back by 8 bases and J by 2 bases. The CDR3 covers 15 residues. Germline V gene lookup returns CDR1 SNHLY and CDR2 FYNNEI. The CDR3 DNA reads TGTGCCAGCTTAGGGACTAGGACGATCACAGATACGCAGTATTTT. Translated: CASLGTRTITDTQYF.

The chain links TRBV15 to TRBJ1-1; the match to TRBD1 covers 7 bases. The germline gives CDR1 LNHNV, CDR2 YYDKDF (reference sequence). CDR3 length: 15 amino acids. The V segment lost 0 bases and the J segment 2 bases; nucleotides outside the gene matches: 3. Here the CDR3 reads CATSREGQDNTEAFF. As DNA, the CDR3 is TGTGCCACCAGCAGAGAAGGACAGGATAACACTGAAGCTTTCTTT.

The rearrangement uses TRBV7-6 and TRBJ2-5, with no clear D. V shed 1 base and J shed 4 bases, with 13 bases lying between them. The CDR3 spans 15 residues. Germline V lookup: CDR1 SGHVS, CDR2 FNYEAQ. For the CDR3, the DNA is TGTGCCAGCAGCTTAGGCTATGGGGTTGGAGAGACCCAGTACTTC. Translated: CASSLGYGVGETQYF.

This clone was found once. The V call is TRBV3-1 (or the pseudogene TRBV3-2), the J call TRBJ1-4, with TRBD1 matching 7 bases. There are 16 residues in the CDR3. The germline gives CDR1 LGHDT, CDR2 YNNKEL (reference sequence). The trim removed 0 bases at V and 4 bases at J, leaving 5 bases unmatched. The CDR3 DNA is TGTGCCAGCAGCCAAGAGGGGGGGACAGTTAATGAAAAACTGTTTTTT. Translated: CASSQEGGTVNEKLFF.

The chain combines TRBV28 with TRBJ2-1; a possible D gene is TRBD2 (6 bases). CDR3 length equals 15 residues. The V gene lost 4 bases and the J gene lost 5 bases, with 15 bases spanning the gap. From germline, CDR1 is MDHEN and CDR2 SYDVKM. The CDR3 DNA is TGTGCCAGCAGTTCGCCGACTAGTACCAACAATGAGCAGTTCTTC. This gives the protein CASSSPTSTNNEQFF.

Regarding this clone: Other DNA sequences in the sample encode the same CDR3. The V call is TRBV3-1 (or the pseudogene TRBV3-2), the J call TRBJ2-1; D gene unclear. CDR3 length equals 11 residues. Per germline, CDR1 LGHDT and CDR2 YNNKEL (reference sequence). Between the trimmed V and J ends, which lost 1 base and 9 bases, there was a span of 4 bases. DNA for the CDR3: TGTGCCAGCAGCCAAGGGACTGAGCAGTTCTTC. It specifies CASSQGTEQFF.

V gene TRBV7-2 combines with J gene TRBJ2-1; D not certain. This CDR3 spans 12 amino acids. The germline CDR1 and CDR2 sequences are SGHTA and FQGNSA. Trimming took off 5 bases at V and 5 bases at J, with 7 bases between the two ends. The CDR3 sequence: CASSGVDNEQFF. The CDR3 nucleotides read TGTGCCAGCAGCGGAGTAGACAATGAGCAGTTCTTC.

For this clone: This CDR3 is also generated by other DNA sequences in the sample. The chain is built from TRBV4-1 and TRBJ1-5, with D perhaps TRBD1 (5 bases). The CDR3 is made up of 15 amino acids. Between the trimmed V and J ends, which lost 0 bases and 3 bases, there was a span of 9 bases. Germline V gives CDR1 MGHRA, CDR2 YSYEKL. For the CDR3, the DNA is TGCGCCAGCAGCCAAGATCAGGGCTCCAATCAGCCCCAGCATTTT. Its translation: CASSQDQGSNQPQHF.

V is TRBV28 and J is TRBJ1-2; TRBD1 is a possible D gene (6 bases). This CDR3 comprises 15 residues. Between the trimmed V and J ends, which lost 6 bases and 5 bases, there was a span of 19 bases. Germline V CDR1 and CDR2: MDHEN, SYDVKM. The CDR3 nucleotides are TGTGCCAGCAGCCCGGGGGGGGCCGGAGAGTATGGCTACACCTTC. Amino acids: CASSPGGAGEYGYTF.

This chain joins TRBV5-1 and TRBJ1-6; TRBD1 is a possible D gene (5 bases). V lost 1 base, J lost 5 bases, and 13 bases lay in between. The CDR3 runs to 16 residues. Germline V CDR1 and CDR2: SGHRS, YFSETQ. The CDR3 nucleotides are TGCGCCAGCAGCTTGAGGGAGAGGGGAAATAATTCACCCCTCCACTTT. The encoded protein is CASSLRERGNNSPLHF.

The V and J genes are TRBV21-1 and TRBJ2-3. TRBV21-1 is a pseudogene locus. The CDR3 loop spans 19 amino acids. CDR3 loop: CASSKHDESGRGSPDTQYF. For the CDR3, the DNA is TGTGCCAGCAGCAAACACGACGAATCGGGGCGCGGGTCCCCAGATACGCAGTATTTT.

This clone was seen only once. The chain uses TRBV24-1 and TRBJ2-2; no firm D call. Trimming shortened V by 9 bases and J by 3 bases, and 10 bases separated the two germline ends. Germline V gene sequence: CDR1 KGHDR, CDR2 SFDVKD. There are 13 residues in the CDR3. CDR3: CATLNQYTGELFF. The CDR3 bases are TGTGCCACCCTTAACCAATACACCGGGGAGCTGTTTTTT.

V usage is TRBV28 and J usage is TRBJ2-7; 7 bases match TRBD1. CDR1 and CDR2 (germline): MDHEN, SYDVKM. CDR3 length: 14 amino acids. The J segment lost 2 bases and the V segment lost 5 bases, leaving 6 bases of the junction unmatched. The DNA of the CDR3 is TGTGCCAGCAGTACGAGGGGGCTGACCTACGAGCAGTACTTC. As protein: CASSTRGLTYEQYF.

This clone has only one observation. The CDR3 loop is CASSYSPLGDGELFF. CDR3 DNA: TGCGCCAGCAGCTATTCCCCGCTGGGGGACGGGGAGCTGTTTTTT. The chain carries TRBV5-1 and TRBJ2-2; D assignment may be TRBD1 or TRBD2 (5 bases each). This CDR3 is 15 amino acids long. The ends were cut back, 3 bases at V and 7 bases at J, with 16 bases in the middle. Germline V gene lookup returns CDR1 SGHRS and CDR2 YFSETQ.

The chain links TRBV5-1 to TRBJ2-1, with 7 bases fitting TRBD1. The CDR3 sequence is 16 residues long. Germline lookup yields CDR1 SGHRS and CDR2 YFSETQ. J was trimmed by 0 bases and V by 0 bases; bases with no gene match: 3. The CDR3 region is CASSLAAGGSYNEQFF. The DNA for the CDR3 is TGCGCCAGCAGCTTGGCGGCAGGGGGCTCCTACAATGAGCAGTTCTTC.

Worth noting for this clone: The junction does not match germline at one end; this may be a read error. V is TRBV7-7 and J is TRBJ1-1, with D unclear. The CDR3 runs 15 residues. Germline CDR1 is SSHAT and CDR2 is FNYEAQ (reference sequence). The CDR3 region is CASSPVAAPGTEAFF. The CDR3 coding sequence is TGTGCTAGCAGCCCCGTGGCCGCTCCTGGCACTGAAGCTTTCTTT. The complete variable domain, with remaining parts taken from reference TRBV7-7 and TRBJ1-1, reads GAGVSQSPRYKVTKRGQDVTLRCDPISSHATLYWYQQALGQGPEFLTYFNYEAQPDKSGLPSDRFSAERPEGSISTLTIQRTEQRDSAMYRCASSPVAAPGTEAFFGQGTRLTVV.

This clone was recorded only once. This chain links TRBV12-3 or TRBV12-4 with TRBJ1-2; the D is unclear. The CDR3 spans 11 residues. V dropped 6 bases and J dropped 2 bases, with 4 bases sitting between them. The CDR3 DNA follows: TGTGCCAGCAGCGGCAACTATGGCTACACCTTC. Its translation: CASSGNYGYTF.

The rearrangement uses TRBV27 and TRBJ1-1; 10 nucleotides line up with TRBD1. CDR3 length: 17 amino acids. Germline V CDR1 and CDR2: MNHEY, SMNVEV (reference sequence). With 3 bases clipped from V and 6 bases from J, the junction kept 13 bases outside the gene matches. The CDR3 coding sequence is TGTGCCAGCAGTTTGTCGACAGGGGGCAAGATTGGTGCTGAAGCTTTCTTT. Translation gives CASSLSTGGKIGAEAFF.